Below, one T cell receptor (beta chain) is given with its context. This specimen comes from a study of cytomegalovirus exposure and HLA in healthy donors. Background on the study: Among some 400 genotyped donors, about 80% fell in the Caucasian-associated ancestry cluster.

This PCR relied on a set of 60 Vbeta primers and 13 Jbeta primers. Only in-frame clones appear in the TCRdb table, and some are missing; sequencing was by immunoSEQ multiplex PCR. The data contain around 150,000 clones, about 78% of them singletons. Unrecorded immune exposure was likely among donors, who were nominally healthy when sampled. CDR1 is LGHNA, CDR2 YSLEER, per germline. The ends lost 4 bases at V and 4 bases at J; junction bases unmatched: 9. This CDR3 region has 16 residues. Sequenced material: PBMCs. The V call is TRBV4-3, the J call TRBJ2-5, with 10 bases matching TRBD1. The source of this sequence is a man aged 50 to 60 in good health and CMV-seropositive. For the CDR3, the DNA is TGCGCCAGCAGCCCAGGCAGGACAGGGGGAGGAGAGACCCAGTACTTC. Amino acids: CASSPGRTGGGETQYF.